The 17 T cell receptor beta chains in this list originate from one sample, sequenced in a study of OX40 agonist ivuxolimab in advanced cancers. TCRdb's table, derived via immunoSEQ multiplex PCR, lists solely in-frame clones and lacks some. This table holds 25,000 to 40,000 clones, roughly 82% found once. This sample comprised CD4+ or CD8+ T cells sorted from blood, obtained in a trial of the OX40 agonist ivuxolimab. These receptors came from an adult with an advanced solid tumor such as melanoma, head and neck, liver or kidney cancer.

The rearrangement uses TRBV19 and TRBJ2-6; D gene unclear. The V gene's germline CDR1 is LNHDA and CDR2 SQIVND (reference sequence). V lost 4 bases and J lost 0, with 10 bases in between. The CDR3 has 16 residues. In nucleotides, the CDR3 is TGTGCCAGTAGTAGTACCTGGATCTCTGGGGCCAACGTCCTGACTTTC. Its protein product is CASSSTWISGANVLTF.

V is TRBV27 and J is TRBJ2-6; 9 positions agree with TRBD1. The CDR3 is 18 residues long. CDR1 and CDR2 (germline): MNHEY, SMNVEV (reference sequence). With 5 bases clipped from V and 0 bases from J, the junction kept 8 bases outside the gene matches. The CDR3 DNA reads as TGTGCCAGCAGTCGATCACAGGGGGCAGACTCTGGGGCCAACGTCCTGACTTTC. Amino acids: CASSRSQGADSGANVLTF.

V and J are TRBV6-6 and TRBJ2-3; D is unclear. Trimming pared 3 bases from V and 3 bases from J, leaving 10 bases between. The germline gives CDR1 MNHNY, CDR2 SVGAGI (reference sequence). This CDR3 comprises 14 residues. The CDR3 spells CASSYLPGTDTQYF. DNA of the CDR3: TGTGCCAGCAGTTATTTACCCGGGACAGATACGCAGTATTTT.

This clone is termed medium-sized. This chain links TRBV4-1 with TRBJ1-1; the D is unclear. The germline gives CDR1 MGHRA, CDR2 YSYEKL. The CDR3 has 14 amino acids. V gave up 0 bases and J gave up 0 bases, with 5 bases separating them. The CDR3 sequence is CASSQESLNTEAFF. DNA of the CDR3: TGCGCCAGCAGCCAAGAGTCCTTGAACACTGAAGCTTTCTTT.

The chain is built from TRBV5-1 and TRBJ2-7, with D tentatively TRBD1 (6 bases). V lost 0 bases and J 4 bases, leaving 14 bases between the germline ends. CDR1 and CDR2 from the germline V gene are SGHRS and YFSETQ. The CDR3 extends over 15 amino acids. DNA of the CDR3: TGCGCCAGCAGCTTGGAGACAGGAACGACGTACGAGCAGTACTTC. As protein: CASSLETGTTYEQYF.

The chain couples TRBV2 to TRBJ2-3; 9 positions match TRBD1. The J segment lost 4 bases and the V segment lost 3 bases, leaving 2 bases of the junction unmatched. The CDR3 is made up of 14 amino acids. Per germline, CDR1 SNHLY and CDR2 FYNNEI. DNA for the CDR3: TGTGCCAGCAGTGAGGGACAGGGTGCAGATACGCAGTATTTT. This encodes CASSEGQGADTQYF.

This rearrangement joins TRBV6-5 to TRBJ2-2; D is perhaps TRBD1 (5 bases). V was trimmed by 6 bases and J by 7 bases, leaving 15 bases between them. The length of the CDR3 is 14 residues. CDR1 is MNHEY, CDR2 SVGAGI, per germline. The CDR3 loop is CASRVGVGFGELFF. The CDR3 nucleotides are TGTGCCAGCAGGGTAGGGGTAGGATTCGGGGAGCTGTTTTTT.

The genes are TRBV19 and TRBJ1-1; D may be TRBD1 (5 bases). The length of the CDR3 is 15 residues. Germline assignment: CDR1 LNHDA and CDR2 SQIVND (reference sequence). V was cut by 4 bases and J by 1 base, with 13 bases left in between. This CDR3 reads CASSTLWGRNTEAFF. The CDR3 DNA reads as TGTGCCAGTAGTACCTTGTGGGGCCGGAACACTGAAGCTTTCTTT.

The genes are TRBV18 and TRBJ1-1, with 9 bases fitting TRBD1. The CDR3 is 14 residues long. CDR1 and CDR2 from the germline V gene are KGHSH and LQKENI. V lost 3 bases and J lost 6; bases outside the gene matches: 5. The CDR3 bases are TGTGCCAGCTCACCGGGACAGGGAGGGGCTGAAGCTTTCTTT. It is translated as CASSPGQGGAEAFF.

V gene TRBV7-2 combines with J gene TRBJ1-5; D perhaps matches TRBD1 (5 bases). Trimming removed 0 bases at V and 6 bases at J, with 6 bases between. The germline CDR1 and CDR2 sequences are SGHTA and FQGNSA. The CDR3 spans 13 residues. The CDR3, as DNA: TGTGCCAGCAGCTTAGCGCAGGGTCAGCCCCAGCATTTT. Amino acids: CASSLAQGQPQHF.

This clone was seen a few times. The rearrangement joins TRBV27 to TRBJ2-1; the D gene is possibly TRBD2 (6 bases). The CDR3 extends over 14 amino acids. Germline V gene data show CDR1 as MNHEY and CDR2 as SMNVEV (reference sequence). V was shortened by 4 bases and J by 6 bases, with 13 bases between the two germline ends. CDR3 loop: CASSSPQGGNEQFF. Here the CDR3 DNA reads TGTGCCAGCAGTTCTCCCCAGGGAGGCAATGAGCAGTTCTTC.

The sample holds a few counts of this clone. The chain links TRBV7-8 to TRBJ2-7; maybe TRBD2 (7 bases). Germline V CDR1 and CDR2: SGHVS, FQNEAQ. The CDR3 contains 17 residues. Between the trimmed V and J ends, which lost 5 bases and 5 bases, there was a span of 25 bases. Here the CDR3 DNA reads TGTGCCAGCAGCCCGCCTCAAAGCAAGGGGGGGAAAAACGAGCAGTACTTC. Its translation: CASSPPQSKGGKNEQYF.

The chain combines TRBV27 with TRBJ2-1; TRBD2 agrees at 9 bases. The CDR3 has 15 residues. Germline CDR1 reads MNHEY; CDR2 reads SMNVEV (reference sequence). The V gene end was trimmed by 7 bases and the J gene end by 0 bases; junction bases not matched to a gene: 4. The DNA for the CDR3 is TGTGCCAGCAAAGTTAGCGGGAGCTCCTACAATGAGCAGTTCTTC. This codes for CASKVSGSSYNEQFF.

This chain joins TRBV30 and TRBJ2-5; 7 nucleotides line up with TRBD2. This CDR3 comprises 13 residues. Germline CDR1 is GTSNPN and CDR2 is SVGIG (reference sequence). J was trimmed by 5 bases and V by 4 bases; bases with no gene match: 7. Here the CDR3 reads CAWNRDYRETQYF. The DNA for the CDR3 is TGTGCCTGGAATCGGGACTACCGTGAGACCCAGTACTTC.

This chain connects TRBV28 to TRBJ1-2; a possible D gene is TRBD1 (5 bases). V was shortened by 10 bases and J by 5 bases, with 17 bases between the two germline ends. This CDR3 has 13 residues. Germline assignment: CDR1 MDHEN and CDR2 SYDVKM. CDR3 nucleotides: TGTGCCACGCGGGACGGCTCATGGTATGGCTACACCTTC. Translating gives CATRDGSWYGYTF.

The gene calls are TRBV30 and TRBJ1-1, with 10 bases fitting TRBD1. CDR3 length: 16 residues. Germline values: CDR1 GTSNPN, CDR2 SVGIG (reference sequence). The V segment lost 5 bases and the J segment 0 bases; nucleotides outside the gene matches: 9. The CDR3 bases are TGTGCCTGGGGAGGACAGGGGGGGAACATGAACACTGAAGCTTTCTTT. Translating gives CAWGGQGGNMNTEAFF.

The chain employs TRBV6-6 and TRBJ1-6; D gene ambiguous. In germline, CDR1 is MNHNY, CDR2 SVGAGI (reference sequence). Trimming pared 11 bases from V and 4 bases from J, leaving 9 bases between. The CDR3 is 12 residues long. CDR3: CAVHGYNSPLHF. CDR3 nucleotides: TGTGCCGTACATGGGTATAATTCACCCCTCCACTTT.